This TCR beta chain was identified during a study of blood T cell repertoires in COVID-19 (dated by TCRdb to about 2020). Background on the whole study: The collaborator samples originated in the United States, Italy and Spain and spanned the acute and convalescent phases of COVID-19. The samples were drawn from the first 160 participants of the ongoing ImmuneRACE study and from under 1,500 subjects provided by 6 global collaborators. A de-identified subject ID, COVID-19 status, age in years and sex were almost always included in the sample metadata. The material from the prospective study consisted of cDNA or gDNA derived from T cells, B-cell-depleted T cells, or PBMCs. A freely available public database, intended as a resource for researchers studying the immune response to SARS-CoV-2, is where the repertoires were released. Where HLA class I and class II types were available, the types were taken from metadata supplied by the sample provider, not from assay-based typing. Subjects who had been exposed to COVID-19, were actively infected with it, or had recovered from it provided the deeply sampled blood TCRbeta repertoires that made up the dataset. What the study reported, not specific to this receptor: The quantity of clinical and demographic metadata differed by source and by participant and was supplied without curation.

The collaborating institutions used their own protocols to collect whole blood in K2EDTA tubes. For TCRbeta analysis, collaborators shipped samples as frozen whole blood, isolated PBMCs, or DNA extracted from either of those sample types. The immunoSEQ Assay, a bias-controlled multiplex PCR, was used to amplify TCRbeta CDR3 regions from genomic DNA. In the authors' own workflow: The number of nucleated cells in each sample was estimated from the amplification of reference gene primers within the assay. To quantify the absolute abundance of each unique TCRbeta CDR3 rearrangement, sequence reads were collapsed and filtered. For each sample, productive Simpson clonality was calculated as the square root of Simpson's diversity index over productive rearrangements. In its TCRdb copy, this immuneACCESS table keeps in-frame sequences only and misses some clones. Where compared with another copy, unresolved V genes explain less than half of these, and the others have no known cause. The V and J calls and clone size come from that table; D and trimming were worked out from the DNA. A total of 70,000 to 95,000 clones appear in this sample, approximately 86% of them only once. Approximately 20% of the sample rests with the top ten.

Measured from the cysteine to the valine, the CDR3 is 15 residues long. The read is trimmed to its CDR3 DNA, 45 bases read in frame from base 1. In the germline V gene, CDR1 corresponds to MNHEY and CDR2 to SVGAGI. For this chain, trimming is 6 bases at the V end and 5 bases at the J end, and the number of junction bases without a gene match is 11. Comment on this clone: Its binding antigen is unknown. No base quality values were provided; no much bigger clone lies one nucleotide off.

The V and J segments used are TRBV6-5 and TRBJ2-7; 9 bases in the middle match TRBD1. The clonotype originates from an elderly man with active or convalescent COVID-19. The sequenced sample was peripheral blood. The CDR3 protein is CASSPRDRVSHEQYV. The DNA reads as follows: TGTGCCAGCAGCCCCCGGGACAGGGTTTCCCACGAGCAGTACGTC.